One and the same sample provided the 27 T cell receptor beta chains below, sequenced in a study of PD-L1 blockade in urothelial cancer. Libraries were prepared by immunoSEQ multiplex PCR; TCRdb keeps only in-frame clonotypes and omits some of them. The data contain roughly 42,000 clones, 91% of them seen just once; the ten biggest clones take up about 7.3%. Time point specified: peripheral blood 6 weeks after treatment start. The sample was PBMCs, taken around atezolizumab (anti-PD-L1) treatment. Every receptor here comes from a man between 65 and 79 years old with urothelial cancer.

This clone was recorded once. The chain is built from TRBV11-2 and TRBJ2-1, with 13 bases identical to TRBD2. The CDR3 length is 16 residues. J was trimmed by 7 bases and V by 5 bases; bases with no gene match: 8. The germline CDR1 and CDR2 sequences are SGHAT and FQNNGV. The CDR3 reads CASSGRTSGSWNEQFF. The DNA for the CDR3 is TGTGCCAGCAGCGGACGGACTAGCGGGAGTTGGAATGAGCAGTTCTTC.

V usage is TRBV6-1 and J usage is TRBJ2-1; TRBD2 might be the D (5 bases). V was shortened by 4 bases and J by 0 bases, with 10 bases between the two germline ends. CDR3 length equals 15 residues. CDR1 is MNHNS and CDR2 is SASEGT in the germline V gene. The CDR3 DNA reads TGTGCCAGCAGTGGTGGGGAGACCTCCTACAATGAGCAGTTCTTC. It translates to CASSGGETSYNEQFF.

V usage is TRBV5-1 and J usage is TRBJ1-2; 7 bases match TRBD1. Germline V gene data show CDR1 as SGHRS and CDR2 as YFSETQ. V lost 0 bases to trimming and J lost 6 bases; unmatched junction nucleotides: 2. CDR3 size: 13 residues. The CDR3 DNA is TGCGCCAGCAGCTTGGGACAGGGCGATGGCTACACCTTC. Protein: CASSLGQGDGYTF.

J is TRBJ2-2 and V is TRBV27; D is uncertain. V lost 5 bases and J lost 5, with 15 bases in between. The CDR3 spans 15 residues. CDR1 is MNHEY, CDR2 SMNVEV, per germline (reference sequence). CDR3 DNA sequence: TGTGCCAGCAGTACACGTCGTATGGTAACCGGGGAGCTGTTTTTT. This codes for CASSTRRMVTGELFF.

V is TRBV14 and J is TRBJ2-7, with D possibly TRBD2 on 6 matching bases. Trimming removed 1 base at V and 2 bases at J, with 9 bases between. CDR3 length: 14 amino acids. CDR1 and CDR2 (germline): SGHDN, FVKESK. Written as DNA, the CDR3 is TGTGCCAGCAGCCAAGTTAGCGGTCCCTACGAGCAGTACTTC. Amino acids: CASSQVSGPYEQYF. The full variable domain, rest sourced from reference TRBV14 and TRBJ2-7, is EAGVTQFPSHSVIEKGQTVTLRCDPISGHDNLYWYRRVMGKEIKFLLHFVKESKQDESGMPNNRFLAERTGGTYSTLKVQPAELEDSGVYFCASSQVSGPYEQYFGPGTRLTVT.

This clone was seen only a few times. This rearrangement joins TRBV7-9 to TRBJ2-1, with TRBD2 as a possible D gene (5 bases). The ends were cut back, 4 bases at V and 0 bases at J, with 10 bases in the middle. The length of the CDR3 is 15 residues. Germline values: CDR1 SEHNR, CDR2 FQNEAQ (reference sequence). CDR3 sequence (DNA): TGTGCCAGCAGCTCCGGCGGGCGCTCCTACAATGAGCAGTTCTTC. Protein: CASSSGGRSYNEQFF.

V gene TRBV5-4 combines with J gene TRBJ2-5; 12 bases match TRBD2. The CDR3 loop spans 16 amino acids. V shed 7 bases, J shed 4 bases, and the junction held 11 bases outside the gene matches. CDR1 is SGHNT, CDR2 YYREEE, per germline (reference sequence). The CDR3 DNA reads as TGTGCCAGCTCTTCTTTTCTAGCGGGAGGGCCAGAGACCCAGTACTTC. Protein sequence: CASSSFLAGGPETQYF.

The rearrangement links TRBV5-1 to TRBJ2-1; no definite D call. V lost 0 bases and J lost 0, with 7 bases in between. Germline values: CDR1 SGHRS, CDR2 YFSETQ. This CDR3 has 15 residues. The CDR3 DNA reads TGCGCCAGCAGCTTGGAACCGAGCTCCTACAATGAGCAGTTCTTC. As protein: CASSLEPSSYNEQFF.

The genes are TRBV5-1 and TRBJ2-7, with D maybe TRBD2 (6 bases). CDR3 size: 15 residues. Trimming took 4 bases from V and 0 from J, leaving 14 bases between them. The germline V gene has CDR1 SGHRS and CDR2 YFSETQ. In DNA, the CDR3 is TGCGCCAGCAGCACCGGACTACCTAACTCCTACGAGCAGTACTTC. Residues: CASSTGLPNSYEQYF.

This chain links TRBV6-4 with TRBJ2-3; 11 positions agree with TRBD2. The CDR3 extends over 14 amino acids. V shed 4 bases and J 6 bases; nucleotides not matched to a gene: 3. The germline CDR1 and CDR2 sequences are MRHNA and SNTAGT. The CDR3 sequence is CASSVLAGADTQYF. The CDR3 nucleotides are TGTGCCAGCAGTGTACTAGCGGGAGCTGATACGCAGTATTTT.

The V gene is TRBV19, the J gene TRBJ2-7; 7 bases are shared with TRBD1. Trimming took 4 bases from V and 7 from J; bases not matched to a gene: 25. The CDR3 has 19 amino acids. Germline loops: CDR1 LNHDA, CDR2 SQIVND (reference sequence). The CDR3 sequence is CASSNGRQGRGDRLKEQYF. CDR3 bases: TGTGCCAGTAGTAATGGAAGACAGGGACGTGGTGACCGCCTTAAGGAGCAGTACTTC.

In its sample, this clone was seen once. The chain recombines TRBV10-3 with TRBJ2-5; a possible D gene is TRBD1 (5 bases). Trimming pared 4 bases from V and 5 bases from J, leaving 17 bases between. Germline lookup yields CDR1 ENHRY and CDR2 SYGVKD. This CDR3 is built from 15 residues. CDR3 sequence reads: CAISGLNGPGETQYF. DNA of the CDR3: TGTGCCATCAGTGGACTTAATGGGCCAGGGGAGACCCAGTACTTC.

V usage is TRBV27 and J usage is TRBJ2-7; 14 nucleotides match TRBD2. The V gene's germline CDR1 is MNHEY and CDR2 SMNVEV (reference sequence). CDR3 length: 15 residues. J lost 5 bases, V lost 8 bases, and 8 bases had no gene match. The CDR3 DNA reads TGTGCCAGCGGATCGGGACTAGCGGGAGTTCACGAGCAGTACTTC. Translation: CASGSGLAGVHEQYF.

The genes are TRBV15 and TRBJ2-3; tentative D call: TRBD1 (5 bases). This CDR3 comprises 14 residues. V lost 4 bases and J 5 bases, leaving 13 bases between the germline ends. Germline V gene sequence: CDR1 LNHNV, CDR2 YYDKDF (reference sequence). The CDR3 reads CATSTQGVRDTQYF. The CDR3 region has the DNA TGTGCCACCAGCACTCAGGGCGTAAGAGATACGCAGTATTTT.

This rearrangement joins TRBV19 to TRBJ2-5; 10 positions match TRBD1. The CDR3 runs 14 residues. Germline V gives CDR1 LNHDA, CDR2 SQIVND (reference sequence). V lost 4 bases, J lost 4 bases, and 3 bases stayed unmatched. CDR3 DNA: TGTGCCAGTAGTACGGGACAGGGGATAGAGACCCAGTACTTC. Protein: CASSTGQGIETQYF.

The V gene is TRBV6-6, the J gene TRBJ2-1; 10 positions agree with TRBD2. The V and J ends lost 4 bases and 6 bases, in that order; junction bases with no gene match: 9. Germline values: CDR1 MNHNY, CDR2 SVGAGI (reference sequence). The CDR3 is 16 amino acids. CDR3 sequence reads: CASSSLAGVVANEQFF. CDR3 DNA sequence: TGTGCCAGCAGTTCGCTAGCGGGAGTAGTAGCCAATGAGCAGTTCTTC.

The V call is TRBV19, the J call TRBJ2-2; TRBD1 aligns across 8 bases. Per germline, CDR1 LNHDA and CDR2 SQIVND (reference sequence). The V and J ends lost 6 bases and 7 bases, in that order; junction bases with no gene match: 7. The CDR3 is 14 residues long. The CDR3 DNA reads TGTGCCAGTAGCGCAGGGGGCGTCTACGGGGAGCTGTTTTTT. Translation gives CASSAGGVYGELFF.

CDR3 loop: CASSLEMGGEQFF. The CDR3 nucleotides are TGCGCCAGCAGCTTGGAAATGGGGGGTGAGCAGTTCTTC. This chain uses TRBV5-1 with TRBJ2-1; possible D gene TRBD2, 6 bases. The V end lost 0 bases, the J end lost 9 bases, and 10 bases lay between the germline ends. Looked up from germline, CDR1 is SGHRS and CDR2 is YFSETQ. The length of the CDR3 is 13 residues.

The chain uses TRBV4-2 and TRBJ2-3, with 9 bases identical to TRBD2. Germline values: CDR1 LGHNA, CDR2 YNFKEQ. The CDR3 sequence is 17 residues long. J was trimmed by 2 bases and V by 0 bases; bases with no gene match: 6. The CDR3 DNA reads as TGTGCCAGCAGCCAAGACCCCGGCGGGAGGGTCACAGATACGCAGTATTTT. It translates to CASSQDPGGRVTDTQYF.

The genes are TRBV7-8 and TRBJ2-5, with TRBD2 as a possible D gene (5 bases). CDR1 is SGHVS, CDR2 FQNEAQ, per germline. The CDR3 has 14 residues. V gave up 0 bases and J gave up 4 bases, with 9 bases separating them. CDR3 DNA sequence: TGTGCCAGCAGCTTAGCCCTAGCAGGAGAGACCCAGTACTTC. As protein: CASSLALAGETQYF.

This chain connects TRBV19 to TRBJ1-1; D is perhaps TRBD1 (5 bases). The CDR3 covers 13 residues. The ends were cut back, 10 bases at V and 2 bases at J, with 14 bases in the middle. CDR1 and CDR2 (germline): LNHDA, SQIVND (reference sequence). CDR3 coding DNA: TGTGCCACCTCGACAGAGACAAACACTGAAGCTTTCTTT. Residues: CATSTETNTEAFF.

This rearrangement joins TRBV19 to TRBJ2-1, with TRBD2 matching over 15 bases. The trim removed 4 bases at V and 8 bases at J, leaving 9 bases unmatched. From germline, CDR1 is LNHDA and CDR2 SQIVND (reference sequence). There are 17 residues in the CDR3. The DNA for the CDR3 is TGTGCCAGTAGTACCTATTGGACTAGCGGGAGGGCCGATGAGCAGTTCTTC. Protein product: CASSTYWTSGRADEQFF.

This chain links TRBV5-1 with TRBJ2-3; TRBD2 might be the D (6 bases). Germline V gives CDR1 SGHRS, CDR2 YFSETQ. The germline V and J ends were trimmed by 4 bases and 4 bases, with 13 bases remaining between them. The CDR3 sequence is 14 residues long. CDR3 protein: CASSDLSGADTQYF. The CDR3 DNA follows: TGCGCCAGCAGCGACTTGTCGGGGGCAGATACGCAGTATTTT.

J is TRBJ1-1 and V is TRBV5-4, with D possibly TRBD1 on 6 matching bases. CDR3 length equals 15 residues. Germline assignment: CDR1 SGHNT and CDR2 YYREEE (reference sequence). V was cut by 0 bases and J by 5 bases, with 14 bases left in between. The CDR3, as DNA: TGTGCCAGCAGCTTGGTTCCGGAGAGGGGGACTGAAGCTTTCTTT. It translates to CASSLVPERGTEAFF. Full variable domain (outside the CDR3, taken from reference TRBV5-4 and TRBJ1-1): ETGVTQSPTHLIKTRGQQVTLRCSSQSGHNTVSWYQQALGQGPQFIFQYYREEENGRGNFPPRFSGLQFPNYSSELNVNALELDDSALYLCASSLVPERGTEAFFGQGTRLTVV.

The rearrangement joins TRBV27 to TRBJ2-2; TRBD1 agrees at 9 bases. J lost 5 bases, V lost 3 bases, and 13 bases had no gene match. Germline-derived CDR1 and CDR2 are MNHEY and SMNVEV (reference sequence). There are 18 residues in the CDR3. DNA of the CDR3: TGTGCCAGCAGTTTCTCTAGACCGGGACAGGGAGGGACCGGGGAGCTGTTTTTT. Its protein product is CASSFSRPGQGGTGELFF.

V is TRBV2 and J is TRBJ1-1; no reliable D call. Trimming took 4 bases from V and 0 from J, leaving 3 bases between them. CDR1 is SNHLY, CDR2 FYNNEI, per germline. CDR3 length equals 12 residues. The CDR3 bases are TGTGCCAGCAGTGTTATGAACACTGAAGCTTTCTTT. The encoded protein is CASSVMNTEAFF.

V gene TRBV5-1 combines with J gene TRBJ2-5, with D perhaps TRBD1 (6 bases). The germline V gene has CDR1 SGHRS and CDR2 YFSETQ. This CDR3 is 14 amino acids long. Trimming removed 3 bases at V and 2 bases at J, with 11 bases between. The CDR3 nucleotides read TGCGCCAGCAGCTCCCGAAGGGGGCAAGAGACCCAGTACTTC. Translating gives CASSSRRGQETQYF.